This section outlines one T cell receptor beta chain sequence together with its context. The data were taken from a study of blood T cell repertoires in COVID-19. The V end lost 1 base, the J end lost 6 bases, and 13 bases lay between the germline ends. Germline V gives CDR1 SGHNT, CDR2 YYREEE (reference sequence). The CDR3 has 14 residues. The authors' processing: Reference gene primer amplification gave estimated nucleated cell counts. Assay used: immunoSEQ multiplex PCR; TCRdb lists only in-frame clones, some missing. D and trimming come from the DNA, and the V and J calls and clone size come from that table. The repertoire has about 330,000 clones, roughly 85% of them found once; the top ten carry just over 7%.

This TCR derives from a human donor in a cohort sampled during active COVID-19. V gene TRBV5-4 combines with J gene TRBJ1-2; weak D call: TRBD1 (5 bases). Material: peripheral blood. CDR3 DNA sequence: TGTGCCAGCAGCTTGTCGGGGGAGTTTGATGGCTACACCTTC. Translated, it gives CASSLSGEFDGYTF. Drawing the rest from reference TRBV5-4 and TRBJ1-2, the complete variable domain is ETGVTQSPTHLIKTRGQQVTLRCSSQSGHNTVSWYQQALGQGPQFIFQYYREEENGRGNFPPRFSGLQFPNYSSELNVNALELDDSALYLCASSLSGEFDGYTFGSGTRLTVV.